These 26 T cell receptor beta chains originate from one sample sequenced in a study of T cells in Graves' hyperthyroidism and ophthalmopathy. Regions amplified from RNA transcripts were the TCR beta CDR3 regions. During a first-round RT-PCR of the TCR CDR3, the HTBI primer set was used. Each CDR3 protein is one row after TCRdb ran MiXCR on the multiplex PCR reads. The data contain roughly 380,000 distinct CDR3 sequences, around 13% of them singletons. Material: blood. These receptors originate from a woman in her sixties with Graves' hyperthyroidism.

This clonotype was seen many times. The genes are TRBV20-1 and TRBJ2-1; no definite D call. CDR1 is DFQATT and CDR2 is SNEGSKA in the germline V gene (reference sequence). The CDR3 is made up of 14 amino acids. With 6 bases removed from V and 1 base from J, the gap between germline ends came to 13 bases. CDR3 in amino acids: CSASRLPSYNEQFF. The CDR3 nucleotides read TGCAGTGCGAGCCGGCTTCCTTCCTACAATGAGCAGTTCTTC.

This chain joins TRBV11-3 and TRBJ2-2; 9 bases are a match to TRBD1. Unmatched junction bases numbered 9, after V lost 4 bases and J lost 6 bases. Per germline, CDR1 SGHNT and CDR2 YENEEA. The CDR3 is 16 residues long. CDR3 region: CASSCRGQGPAGELFF. Here the CDR3 DNA reads TGTGCCAGCAGCTGCCGGGGACAGGGCCCGGCCGGGGAGCTGTTTTTT.

This clonotype has more than one count but fewer than ten. This may be a read error: a much more frequent sequence differs by one nucleotide. In DNA, the CDR3 is TGTGCCAGCAGCTCAGTTAGCGGGAGGTTCTACTCCTACAATGAGCAGTTCTTC. Protein sequence: CASSSVSGRFYSYNEQFF. This chain uses TRBV11-2 with TRBJ2-1; TRBD2 agrees at 10 bases. Germline V lookup: CDR1 SGHAT, CDR2 FQNNGV. CDR3 length: 18 amino acids. Unmatched junction bases numbered 9, after V lost 4 bases and J lost 0 bases.

In its sample, this clonotype was seen many times. The chain uses TRBV7-3 and TRBJ2-7; 10 positions agree with TRBD2. Looked up from germline, CDR1 is SGHTA and CDR2 is FQGTGA. This CDR3 spans 20 amino acids. Unmatched junction bases numbered 17, after V lost 3 bases and J lost 0 bases. CDR3 DNA sequence: TGTGCCAGCAGCTTTCACCACCTAGCGGGAGTTCCCCCCAGCTCCTACGAGCAGTACTTC. It translates to CASSFHHLAGVPPSSYEQYF.

The chain carries TRBV6-1 and TRBJ2-2, with TRBD1 matching 7 bases. Germline loops: CDR1 MNHNS, CDR2 SASEGT. Trimming at V came to 5 bases and at J to 3 bases, leaving 6 bases not matched to a gene. The CDR3 has 15 amino acids. CDR3 nucleotides: TGTGCCAGCAGTTCCCAGACAGGGTACACCGGGGAGCTGTTTTTT. Translation: CASSSQTGYTGELFF.

This clonotype was detected only a few times. V gene TRBV12-3 or TRBV12-4 combines with J gene TRBJ2-3, with D tentatively TRBD1 (5 bases). The CDR3 covers 12 residues. V gave up 8 bases and J gave up 5 bases, with 11 bases separating them. DNA for the CDR3: TGTGCCAGCGAAGACAGTCGAGATACGCAGTATTTT. This encodes CASEDSRDTQYF.

The table lists this clonotype with many counts. For the CDR3, the DNA is TGTGCCAGCAGCTTAGGAAATAGCGGGGGGACAGATACGCAGTATTTT. It yields the protein CASSLGNSGGTDTQYF. The rearrangement links TRBV7-9 to TRBJ2-3; 10 bases are shared with TRBD2. The germline V gene encodes CDR1 SEHNR and CDR2 FQNEAQ (reference sequence). This CDR3 has 16 amino acids. V lost 1 base and J lost 3; bases outside the gene matches: 4.

This clonotype was found many times. The chain combines TRBV20-1 with TRBJ2-5; a weak D match, TRBD1 (5 bases). The CDR3 consists of 12 residues. V lost 5 bases and J 5 bases, leaving 12 bases between the germline ends. In germline, CDR1 is DFQATT, CDR2 SNEGSKA (reference sequence). The CDR3 nucleotides read TGCAGTGCTCCCAGGGCCAGGGAGACCCAGTACTTC. This sequence encodes CSAPRARETQYF.

This clonotype was picked up many times. This chain joins TRBV28 and TRBJ2-1, with 9 bases lining up with TRBD1. This CDR3 comprises 15 residues. The V gene end was trimmed by 3 bases and the J gene end by 4 bases; junction bases not matched to a gene: 4. Germline V gene sequence: CDR1 MDHEN, CDR2 SYDVKM. The CDR3 loop is CASSLRTGAYNEQFF. The CDR3, as DNA: TGTGCCAGCAGTTTGCGGACAGGGGCATACAATGAGCAGTTCTTC.

This clonotype was found a few times. A much larger clone lies one base from this, so it may be a read error. This chain uses TRBV12-3 or TRBV12-4 with TRBJ1-1; D remains unclear. The CDR3 contains 14 residues. The CDR3 region is CAGSPTSGYTEAFF. The DNA of the CDR3 is TGTGCCGGCAGTCCGACAAGCGGGTACACTGAAGCTTTCTTT.

In this sample, this clonotype turned up many times. The chain is built from TRBV2 and TRBJ1-6; 7 bases agree with TRBD1. CDR1 is SNHLY and CDR2 is FYNNEI in the germline V gene. Trimming at V came to 5 bases and at J to 10 bases, leaving 2 bases not matched to a gene. This CDR3 is built from 12 residues. DNA of the CDR3: TGTGCCAGCAGTCTACAGGGGTCACCCCTCCACTTT. It yields the protein CASSLQGSPLHF. The whole variable domain, filled in from reference TRBV2 and TRBJ1-6, reads EPEVTQTPSHQVTQMGQEVILRCVPISNHLYFYWYRQILGQKVEFLVSFYNNEISEKSEIFDDQFSVERPDGSNFTLKIRSTKLEDSAMYFCASSLQGSPLHFGNGTRLTVT.

This clonotype has ten or more counts. V is TRBV2 and J is TRBJ1-4; weak D call: TRBD1 (6 bases). Germline CDR1 and CDR2: SNHLY and FYNNEI. V was cut by 5 bases and J by 1 base, with 8 bases left in between. The CDR3 has 14 amino acids. The CDR3 loop reads CASSKTGTNEKLFF. Written as DNA, the CDR3 is TGTGCCAGCAGTAAGACAGGAACTAATGAAAAACTGTTTTTT.

In its sample, this clonotype was seen many times. The rearrangement uses TRBV11-2 and TRBJ2-7; 7 nucleotides line up with TRBD1. V shed 5 bases and J 4 bases; nucleotides not matched to a gene: 11. The germline CDR1 and CDR2 sequences are SGHAT and FQNNGV. This CDR3 contains 15 residues. CDR3: CASSARQGSWYEQYF. CDR3 in DNA: TGTGCCAGCAGCGCTCGACAGGGTAGTTGGTACGAGCAGTACTTC.

This clonotype was detected ten times or more. V and J are TRBV6-1 and TRBJ1-1; 9 bases line up with TRBD1. This CDR3 has 15 amino acids. From germline, CDR1 is MNHNS and CDR2 SASEGT. Trimming cost V 5 bases and J 5 bases; bases outside gene matches: 9. The CDR3: CASSYRGRLWTEAFF. CDR3 in DNA: TGTGCCAGCAGTTACAGGGGGCGTTTGTGGACTGAAGCTTTCTTT.

This clonotype was seen at least ten times. The rearrangement joins TRBV5-1 to TRBJ2-5; 9 bases are shared with TRBD2. The CDR3 runs to 15 residues. Trimming at V came to 0 bases and at J to 5 bases, leaving 5 bases not matched to a gene. The germline V gene encodes CDR1 SGHRS and CDR2 YFSETQ. CDR3 nucleotides: TGCGCCAGCAGCTTGGATTTAGCGGGAGACGAGACCCAGTACTTC. Translating gives CASSLDLAGDETQYF.

Turning to this clonotype: The junction and the germline gene differ at one end; a read error may be behind it. The chain joins TRBV11-2 to TRBJ1-6; a possible D gene is TRBD1 (6 bases). Per the germline V gene, CDR1 is SGHAT and CDR2 is FQNNGV. The CDR3 consists of 15 residues. The CDR3 region is CASSLGGHFDSPLYF. CDR3 bases: TGTGCCAGCAGCTTAGGGGGACATTTTGATTCACCCCTCTACTTT.

This clonotype appeared many times. V gene TRBV11-2 combines with J gene TRBJ2-3; 12 bases match TRBD2. Germline V CDR1 and CDR2: SGHAT, FQNNGV. The CDR3 loop spans 16 amino acids. Trimming removed 5 bases from V and 4 bases from J; junction bases left unmatched: 7. CDR3 in amino acids: CASSPRTSGTSDTQYF. DNA of the CDR3: TGTGCCAGCAGCCCCAGGACTAGCGGGACCTCAGATACGCAGTATTTT.

A few counts support this clonotype. For the CDR3, the DNA is TGTGCCAGCAGTTACGAGGGAAGGAGCACAGATACGCAGTATTTT. Translating gives CASSYEGRSTDTQYF. V and J are TRBV6-6 and TRBJ2-3; D might be TRBD2 (5 bases). Germline CDR1 MNHNY, CDR2 SVGAGI (reference sequence). This CDR3 is 15 amino acids long. V was pared by 2 bases and J by 0 bases, with 9 bases between.

The chain combines TRBV5-6 with TRBJ2-5; 7 nucleotides line up with TRBD2. CDR3 size: 16 residues. Trimming cost V 1 base and J 3 bases; bases outside gene matches: 9. Germline assignment: CDR1 SGHDT and CDR2 YYEEEE. CDR3 amino acids: CASSLSTRTRKETQYF. CDR3 DNA: TGTGCCAGCAGCTTGTCTACCCGGACTAGAAAAGAGACCCAGTACTTC.

This clonotype was observed a few times. A much larger clone differs from this one at a single base, so this may be a read error. The J gene is TRBJ2-3, the V gene TRBV28, with TRBD2 matching over 9 bases. CDR1 and CDR2 from the germline V gene are MDHEN and SYDVKM. With V trimmed by 5 bases and J by 4 bases, 13 bases remained unmatched. The CDR3 sequence is 17 residues long. CDR3 DNA: TGTGCCAGCAGTACCCGGGGTAGCGGGAGTGCCGCAGATACGCAGTATTTT. It is translated as CASSTRGSGSAADTQYF.

The V call is TRBV6-1, the J call TRBJ2-6; D not resolved. V shed 10 bases and J shed 0 bases, with 7 bases lying between them. Germline assignment: CDR1 MNHNS and CDR2 SASEGT. This CDR3 comprises 13 residues. CDR3 in amino acids: CAIFYSGANVLTF. The CDR3 nucleotides read TGTGCCATTTTCTACTCTGGGGCCAACGTCCTGACTTTC.

The chain couples TRBV19 to TRBJ1-4, with a tentative D call TRBD1 (5 bases). V was trimmed by 2 bases and J by 0 bases, leaving 16 bases between them. Germline CDR1 and CDR2: LNHDA and SQIVND (reference sequence). This CDR3 spans 18 amino acids. CDR3 in DNA: TGTGCCAGTAGTATAAACCGGGACCGTTATGCAACTAATGAAAAACTGTTTTTT. This codes for CASSINRDRYATNEKLFF.

This clonotype occurred a few times. As DNA, the CDR3 is TGTGCCACCCAGGGACTAGCGGTAAACACCGGGGAGCTGTTTTTT. Translating it yields CATQGLAVNTGELFF. The chain carries TRBV24-1 and TRBJ2-2; 11 bases line up with TRBD2. The junction had 4 bases not matched to a gene; V was cut back by 9 bases and J by 2 bases. Per the germline V gene, CDR1 is KGHDR and CDR2 is SFDVKD. CDR3 length: 15 residues.

This clonotype was observed at least ten times. The genes are TRBV11-3 and TRBJ1-1; D is unresolved. CDR1 and CDR2 (germline): SGHNT, YENEEA. V was cut by 3 bases and J by 5 bases, with 10 bases left in between. CDR3 length: 13 amino acids. Written as DNA, the CDR3 is TGTGCCAGCAGCTTTCGATTTAGTACTGAAGCTTTCTTT. The encoded protein is CASSFRFSTEAFF.

This clonotype has a count of ten or more. V is TRBV6-1 and J is TRBJ2-1, with D unclear. Germline-derived CDR1 and CDR2 are MNHNS and SASEGT. The CDR3 length is 11 residues. Trimming shortened V by 1 base and J by 10 bases, and 5 bases separated the two germline ends. The CDR3, as DNA: TGTGCCAGCAGTGAAGGTGGGGAGCAGTTCTTC. Translation gives CASSEGGEQFF.

The table lists this clonotype with many counts. V gene TRBV12-3 or TRBV12-4 combines with J gene TRBJ2-7, with a possible D match to TRBD1 (5 bases). V was cut by 2 bases and J by 0 bases, with 20 bases left in between. The CDR3 runs 18 residues. In nucleotides, the CDR3 is TGTGCCAGCAGTTTAAGTGGGGTGGCCGGACATTACTCCTACGAGCAGTACTTC. Its translation is CASSLSGVAGHYSYEQYF.